The 29 T cell receptor beta chains given below trace back to one sample, sequenced in a study of T cells after yellow fever vaccination (dated 2019 in TCRdb). Explained via the paper, the treatment or condition label denotes: live attenuated yellow fever vaccine strain. Library prep was done by 5' RACE. Sequencer: Illumina HiSeq 2500. TCRdb redid the processing of the public reads, applying fastp at Q25 and MiXCR, and retained in-frame beta chains. Rows with one shared CDR3 protein collapse into an entry with the most common genes and DNA. The sample table contains hundreds of thousands of distinct CDR3 sequences; only one count was recorded for roughly 12% of them. Of the sample, over 12% falls within the top ten clones. Specimen: PBMCs, collected on the day of the yellow fever booster vaccination. Receptors were obtained from a man aged 25 to 40 who received the YFV17D yellow fever vaccine.

This clonotype has only a few counts. The rearrangement uses TRBV7-7 and TRBJ2-2; weak D call: TRBD1 (5 bases). V was pared by 3 bases and J by 4 bases, with 9 bases between. The CDR3 is made up of 14 amino acids. Germline loops: CDR1 SSHAT, CDR2 FNYEAQ (reference sequence). CDR3 nucleotide sequence: TGTGCCAGCAGCTTTAACCAGGGCACCGGGGAGCTGTTTTTT. This sequence encodes CASSFNQGTGELFF.

This clonotype showed up just a few times. J is TRBJ1-5 and V is TRBV28, with D possibly being TRBD1 (5 bases). The V gene's germline CDR1 is MDHEN and CDR2 SYDVKM. The CDR3 has 14 amino acids. With 8 bases removed from V and 2 bases from J, the gap between germline ends came to 13 bases. CDR3 in DNA: TGTGCCAGCCGGTGGGGGGAAGGCAATCAGCCCCAGCATTTT. As protein: CASRWGEGNQPQHF.

The V call is TRBV6-1, the J call TRBJ1-1; D remains unclear. Trimming removed 3 bases from V and 10 bases from J, with 15 bases in between. The germline V gene has CDR1 MNHNS and CDR2 SASEGT. This CDR3 comprises 13 residues. In DNA, the CDR3 is TGTGCCAGCAGTGACCATTTCGGCGGGCGAGCTTTCTTT. Translation gives CASSDHFGGRAFF.

This chain connects TRBV9 to TRBJ2-7; D is undetermined. Between the trimmed V and J ends, which lost 4 bases and 2 bases, there was a span of 19 bases. The length of the CDR3 is 16 residues. The V gene's germline CDR1 is SGDLS and CDR2 YYNGEE. The CDR3 reads CASSPLGIVPTYEQYF. The DNA for the CDR3 is TGTGCCAGCAGCCCCCTTGGTATAGTCCCAACCTACGAGCAGTACTTC.

This clonotype was detected once. The CDR3 DNA reads as TGTGCCAGCAGACGGAGCCGGGACGACTCCTACAATGAGCAGTTCTTC. Translated: CASRRSRDDSYNEQFF. The chain joins TRBV6-1 to TRBJ2-1, with D perhaps assigned TRBD1 or TRBD2 (5 bases each). V shed 6 bases and J shed 0 bases, with 15 bases lying between them. CDR3 length: 16 residues. Germline loops: CDR1 MNHNS, CDR2 SASEGT.

The chain has TRBV15 and TRBJ2-5; TRBD2 matches at 7 bases. V lost 0 bases, J lost 1 base, and 5 bases stayed unmatched. Per the germline V gene, CDR1 is LNHNV and CDR2 is YYDKDF (reference sequence). The CDR3 totals 16 residues. The CDR3 coding sequence is TGTGCCACCAGCAGAGATAGGGCTAGCGGCCAAGAGACCCAGTACTTC. Its protein is CATSRDRASGQETQYF.

The V call is TRBV19, the J call TRBJ2-7, with TRBD1 as a possible D gene (6 bases). Looked up from germline, CDR1 is LNHDA and CDR2 is SQIVND (reference sequence). V dropped 7 bases and J dropped 2 bases, with 12 bases sitting between them. CDR3 length: 13 amino acids. For the CDR3, the DNA is TGTGCCAGTACCTCCGGACAGACCTACGAGCAGTACTTC. Translation gives CASTSGQTYEQYF.

The rearrangement joins TRBV18 to TRBJ2-1, with unresolved D. The germline V gene encodes CDR1 KGHSH and CDR2 LQKENI. V shed 6 bases and J shed 0 bases, with 15 bases lying between them. The CDR3 sequence is 16 residues long. The CDR3 loop reads CASSPKPSSSYNEQFF. CDR3 coding DNA: TGTGCCAGCTCCCCTAAGCCCTCCTCCTCCTACAATGAGCAGTTCTTC.

The chain employs TRBV11-2 and TRBJ2-1; D remains unclear. The CDR3 consists of 14 residues. The germline V gene encodes CDR1 SGHAT and CDR2 FQNNGV. V was clipped by 2 bases and J by 4 bases, with 9 bases between them. CDR3 sequence reads: CASSLMDVYNEQFF. The CDR3 coding sequence is TGTGCCAGCAGCTTAATGGACGTTTACAATGAGCAGTTCTTC.

J is TRBJ2-7 and V is TRBV14, with TRBD2 matching over 7 bases. The CDR3 sequence is 15 residues long. Germline V lookup: CDR1 SGHDN, CDR2 FVKESK. Trimming took 4 bases from V and 2 from J; bases not matched to a gene: 8. CDR3 protein: CASSRAGRGTYEQYF. The CDR3 DNA reads as TGTGCCAGCAGCCGCGCTGGGCGGGGGACCTACGAGCAGTACTTC. The variable domain in full, completed from reference TRBV14 and TRBJ2-7, reads EAGVTQFPSHSVIEKGQTVTLRCDPISGHDNLYWYRRVMGKEIKFLLHFVKESKQDESGMPNNRFLAERTGGTYSTLKVQPAELEDSGVYFCASSRAGRGTYEQYFGPGTRLTVT.

In this sample, this clonotype turned up a few times. This chain links TRBV6-1 with TRBJ2-3, with 8 bases identical to TRBD2. The CDR3 length is 15 residues. CDR1 MNHNS and CDR2 SASEGT come from the germline V gene. J gave up 4 bases and V 5 bases, and 8 bases lay outside the gene matches. CDR3 in amino acids: CASSTPGLGSDTQYF. For the CDR3, the DNA is TGTGCCAGCAGTACCCCGGGACTAGGCTCAGATACGCAGTATTTT.

This chain uses TRBV6-2 or TRBV6-3 with TRBJ2-1, with 8 bases lining up with TRBD2. CDR3 length: 16 residues. Per the germline V gene, CDR1 is MNHEY and CDR2 is SVGEGT. J lost 7 bases, V lost 6 bases, and 14 bases had no gene match. CDR3 sequence reads: CASSGGRLSLANEQFF. The CDR3 DNA reads as TGTGCCAGCAGCGGCGGGAGGCTATCGCTTGCGAATGAGCAGTTCTTC.

This clonotype was detected a few times. V usage is TRBV7-6 and J usage is TRBJ2-2; 8 bases agree with TRBD1. Trimming took 5 bases from V and 3 from J; bases not matched to a gene: 2. Germline CDR1 and CDR2: SGHVS and FNYEAQ. The CDR3 spans 14 residues. The CDR3 sequence is CASSMGQDTGELFF. CDR3 sequence (DNA): TGTGCCAGCAGCATGGGACAGGACACCGGGGAGCTGTTTTTT.

This chain links TRBV11-2 with TRBJ2-2; perhaps D is TRBD1 or TRBD2 (5 bases each). In germline, CDR1 is SGHAT, CDR2 FQNNGV. CDR3 length: 14 residues. V was trimmed by 8 bases and J by 7 bases, leaving 17 bases between them. The CDR3 spells CASVRDHDRGELFF. CDR3 DNA sequence: TGTGCCAGCGTTAGGGACCACGACCGCGGGGAGCTGTTTTTT. The full variable domain, in which reference TRBV11-2 and TRBJ2-2 provide the parts outside the CDR3, is EAGVAQSPRYKIIEKRQSVAFWCNPISGHATLYWYQQILGQGPKLLIQFQNNGVVDDSQLPKDRFSAERLKGVDSTLKIQPAKLEDSAVYLCASVRDHDRGELFFGEGSRLTVL.

CDR3 sequence: CAWSVHHSMNTEAFF. The CDR3 DNA follows: TGTGCCTGGAGTGTACACCATAGTATGAACACTGAAGCTTTCTTT. V usage is TRBV30 and J usage is TRBJ1-1; no definite D call. The CDR3 consists of 15 residues. The germline V and J ends were trimmed by 0 bases and 0 bases, with 11 bases remaining between them. The germline V gene has CDR1 GTSNPN and CDR2 SVGIG (reference sequence).

This chain joins TRBV20-1 and TRBJ2-7, with D perhaps TRBD1 (6 bases). This CDR3 comprises 15 residues. Germline V gives CDR1 DFQATT, CDR2 SNEGSKA (reference sequence). V lost 4 bases to trimming and J lost 2 bases, with 18 bases between them. CDR3 residues: CSANLNRVLTYEQYF. The CDR3, as DNA: TGCAGTGCTAACCTCAACAGGGTATTGACCTACGAGCAGTACTTC.

This clonotype was seen only a few times. V and J are TRBV11-2 and TRBJ2-2; D perhaps matches TRBD2 (5 bases). Trimming cost V 3 bases and J 5 bases, with 13 bases left between them. Germline assignment: CDR1 SGHAT and CDR2 FQNNGV. The CDR3 totals 15 residues. Here the CDR3 reads CASSFSSGWTGELFF. The CDR3 DNA reads TGTGCCAGCAGCTTTTCGTCGGGATGGACCGGGGAGCTGTTTTTT. The whole variable domain, remainder taken from reference TRBV11-2 and TRBJ2-2, is EAGVAQSPRYKIIEKRQSVAFWCNPISGHATLYWYQQILGQGPKLLIQFQNNGVVDDSQLPKDRFSAERLKGVDSTLKIQPAKLEDSAVYLCASSFSSGWTGELFFGEGSRLTVL.

The rearrangement links TRBV20-1 to TRBJ2-7; D could derive from TRBD1 or TRBD2 (6 bases each). Germline CDR1 reads DFQATT; CDR2 reads SNEGSKA (reference sequence). This CDR3 has 14 residues. Trimming took off 5 bases at V and 4 bases at J, with 18 bases between the two ends. The CDR3 loop is CSAGRGLGAYEQYF. CDR3 in DNA: TGCAGTGCTGGACGGGGACTGGGGGCTTACGAGCAGTACTTC.

This clonotype was seen repeatedly, ten times or more. This chain links TRBV20-1 with TRBJ2-3; weak D call: TRBD2 (5 bases). V was pared by 0 bases and J by 4 bases, with 17 bases between. The CDR3 is made up of 16 amino acids. The germline V gene has CDR1 DFQATT and CDR2 SNEGSKA (reference sequence). The CDR3 DNA reads TGCAGTGCTAGAGATGGCGGCCGAGGGCCCTCAGATACGCAGTATTTT. Protein product: CSARDGGRGPSDTQYF.

V usage is TRBV25-1 and J usage is TRBJ2-7; tentatively, D is TRBD2 (6 bases). Germline CDR1 is MGHDK and CDR2 is SYGVNS. The CDR3 runs 14 residues. The ends were cut back, 6 bases at V and 2 bases at J, with 14 bases in the middle. CDR3 nucleotides: TGTGCCAGCAGAGGACTACTAGGACCCTACGAGCAGTACTTC. Its translation is CASRGLLGPYEQYF.

The sample holds a few counts of this clonotype. The rearrangement joins TRBV5-1 to TRBJ2-5; 13 positions agree with TRBD2. Germline loops: CDR1 SGHRS, CDR2 YFSETQ. The CDR3 is 17 amino acids. J lost 2 bases, V lost 4 bases, and 8 bases had no gene match. The chain's CDR3 is CASSPPVLAGGQETQYF. The CDR3 nucleotides read TGCGCCAGCAGCCCCCCCGTACTAGCGGGAGGGCAAGAGACCCAGTACTTC. Combining the CDR3 with reference TRBV5-1 and TRBJ2-5 gives the whole variable domain KAGVTQTPRYLIKTRGQQVTLSCSPISGHRSVSWYQQTPGQGLQFLFEYFSETQRNKGNFPGRFSGRQFSNSRSEMNVSTLELGDSALYLCASSPPVLAGGQETQYFGPGTRLLVL.

The V and J genes are TRBV7-2 and TRBJ2-1; unclear D gene. The CDR3 contains 15 residues. Germline V gene data show CDR1 as SGHTA and CDR2 as FQGNSA. Deletions cut 7 bases from V and 5 bases from J, with 18 bases between. The chain's CDR3 is CASNMRFQGNNEQFF. The CDR3 DNA reads TGTGCCAGCAATATGCGATTCCAAGGGAACAATGAGCAGTTCTTC.

This clonotype was counted a few times. The chain recombines TRBV7-6 with TRBJ2-1; weak D call: TRBD2 (6 bases). CDR3 length equals 18 residues. Per germline, CDR1 SGHVS and CDR2 FNYEAQ. V was shortened by 2 bases and J by 4 bases, with 21 bases between the two germline ends. The CDR3, as DNA: TGTGCCAGCAGCTTAAGCCCCCCCAACGGGGGTTTTTACAATGAGCAGTTCTTC. Amino acid sequence: CASSLSPPNGGFYNEQFF.

A few counts support this clonotype. This chain connects TRBV5-1 to TRBJ2-7, with D perhaps matching TRBD2 (6 bases). CDR3 length: 17 amino acids. CDR1 SGHRS and CDR2 YFSETQ come from the germline V gene. The ends were cut back, 0 bases at V and 4 bases at J, with 20 bases in the middle. CDR3: CASSLGASGTRPYEQYF. The CDR3 bases are TGCGCCAGCAGCTTGGGTGCCTCGGGGACTCGCCCTTACGAGCAGTACTTC.

The chain uses TRBV5-1 and TRBJ2-1, with a tentative D call TRBD2 (6 bases). CDR1 is SGHRS and CDR2 is YFSETQ in the germline V gene. The CDR3 extends over 15 amino acids. Trimming took 0 bases from V and 2 from J, leaving 9 bases between them. This chain's CDR3 is CASSLGAGTYNEQFF. CDR3 nucleotide sequence: TGCGCCAGCAGCTTGGGTGCGGGAACCTACAATGAGCAGTTCTTC. Based on the CDR3 plus reference TRBV5-1 and TRBJ2-1, the full variable domain is KAGVTQTPRYLIKTRGQQVTLSCSPISGHRSVSWYQQTPGQGLQFLFEYFSETQRNKGNFPGRFSGRQFSNSRSEMNVSTLELGDSALYLCASSLGAGTYNEQFFGPGTRLTVL.

The J gene is TRBJ2-1, the V gene TRBV20-1; the D gene is possibly TRBD2 (5 bases). The CDR3 sequence is 16 residues long. Deletions cut 1 base from V and 0 bases from J, with 13 bases between. The germline V gene encodes CDR1 DFQATT and CDR2 SNEGSKA (reference sequence). Written as DNA, the CDR3 is TGCAGTGCTAGAGCGGTAGAGCGGACCTCCTACAATGAGCAGTTCTTC. It yields the protein CSARAVERTSYNEQFF.

This clonotype occurred a few times. CDR3 sequence: CASSWQLTYEQYF. Here the CDR3 DNA reads TGTGCCAGCAGCTGGCAGTTAACCTACGAGCAGTACTTC. V is TRBV28 and J is TRBJ2-7; no clear D gene. CDR3 length: 13 amino acids. Trimming removed 6 bases at V and 2 bases at J, with 11 bases between. The germline V gene has CDR1 MDHEN and CDR2 SYDVKM. Filled out from reference TRBV28 and TRBJ2-7, the complete variable domain reads DVKVTQSSRYLVKRTGEKVFLECVQDMDHENMFWYRQDPGLGLRLIYFSYDVKMKEKGDIPEGYSVSREKKERFSLILESASTNQTSMYLCASSWQLTYEQYFGPGTRLTVT.

V is TRBV6-5 and J is TRBJ2-1; 7 bases are shared with TRBD1. CDR3 length equals 17 residues. V shed 0 bases, J shed 3 bases, and the junction held 8 bases outside the gene matches. Germline V lookup: CDR1 MNHEY, CDR2 SVGAGI. This CDR3 reads CASSYSRGRQVYNEQFF. CDR3 sequence (DNA): TGTGCCAGCAGTTACTCGAGGGGGCGGCAGGTCTACAATGAGCAGTTCTTC.

The table lists this clonotype with a few counts. The chain couples TRBV9 to TRBJ2-2; 8 bases agree with TRBD1. Germline V gives CDR1 SGDLS, CDR2 YYNGEE. Unmatched junction bases numbered 4, after V lost 2 bases and J lost 4 bases. The CDR3 is made up of 15 amino acids. The CDR3 region is CASSVSTGGTGELFF. DNA for the CDR3: TGTGCCAGCAGCGTTAGCACAGGGGGCACCGGGGAGCTGTTTTTT.